These 19 T cell receptor beta chains came from one sample sequenced in a study of blood T cell repertoires in COVID-19. Profiled with immunoSEQ multiplex PCR; TCRdb holds only in-frame clones, not every one. The repertoire holds around 34,000 clones, with 75% to 90% as singletons. The source material was peripheral blood. The receptors shown here come from a woman aged 65 to 85 with acute or convalescent COVID-19.

The rearrangement joins TRBV4-1 to TRBJ2-7, with D perhaps matching TRBD2 (5 bases). Germline CDR1 reads MGHRA; CDR2 reads YSYEKL. The CDR3 covers 14 residues. Trimming took 4 bases from V and 6 from J, leaving 16 bases between them. The CDR3 region is CASSPVPTSSEQYF. CDR3 nucleotides: TGCGCCAGCAGCCCGGTCCCTACTAGTTCCGAGCAGTACTTC.

This clone was observed many times. The chain carries TRBV29-1 and TRBJ2-7; 7 bases agree with TRBD1. Trimming at V came to 4 bases and at J to 0 bases, leaving 6 bases not matched to a gene. The CDR3 has 14 residues. The germline CDR1 and CDR2 sequences are SQVTM and ANQGSEA. The CDR3 coding sequence is TGCAGCGTTGCAGTAGGGGGCAGCTCCTACGAGCAGTACTTC. This sequence encodes CSVAVGGSSYEQYF.

The rearrangement uses TRBV28 and TRBJ2-7, with D unresolved. CDR3 length: 16 amino acids. V lost 3 bases, J lost 6 bases, and 21 bases lay in between. Germline values: CDR1 MDHEN, CDR2 SYDVKM. DNA for the CDR3: TGTGCCAGCAGTTTCTCTAGAGGCTCCCAGTTGAGCGAGCAGTACTTC. Encoded protein: CASSFSRGSQLSEQYF.

The chain links TRBV2 to TRBJ1-2, with D tentatively TRBD1 (5 bases). The CDR3 is 13 residues long. Germline V gene data show CDR1 as SNHLY and CDR2 as FYNNEI. The V end was cut by 8 bases, the J end by 4 bases, with 14 bases between. CDR3 sequence reads: CASADGQGYGYTF. The CDR3 nucleotides are TGTGCCAGCGCCGACGGACAAGGCTATGGCTACACCTTC.

CDR3 nucleotides: TGTGCCAGCACAGGGCCGGGAGAGACCCAGTACTTC. This encodes CASTGPGETQYF. The chain is built from TRBV27 and TRBJ2-5, with a possible D match to TRBD1 (5 bases). V gave up 7 bases and J gave up 4 bases, with 10 bases separating them. The CDR3 loop spans 12 amino acids. CDR1 is MNHEY and CDR2 is SMNVEV in the germline V gene (reference sequence).

The V gene is TRBV6-5, the J gene TRBJ2-3; unclear D gene. Germline assignment: CDR1 MNHEY and CDR2 SVGAGI. Trimming pared 6 bases from V and 8 bases from J, leaving 9 bases between. This CDR3 is built from 11 residues. This CDR3 is CASSLPSTQYF. CDR3 in DNA: TGTGCCAGCAGCCTACCGAGTACGCAGTATTTT.

Sample share makes this clone medium-sized (0.01 to 0.1%). The chain carries TRBV27 and TRBJ1-5; weak D call: TRBD1 (5 bases). Trimming removed 1 base at V and 7 bases at J, with 11 bases between. From germline, CDR1 is MNHEY and CDR2 SMNVEV (reference sequence). The CDR3 extends over 14 amino acids. CDR3 DNA: TGTGCCAGCAGTTTATGGGGCTCCAGCCAGCCCCAGCATTTT. It codes for CASSLWGSSQPQHF.

CDR3 DNA: TGTGCCAGCAGTGAGTCGGAAAACATTCAGTACTTC. As protein: CASSESENIQYF. The chain recombines TRBV2 with TRBJ2-4, with D hard to call. The CDR3 loop spans 12 amino acids. V was pared by 3 bases and J by 5 bases, with 5 bases between. Germline CDR1 and CDR2: SNHLY and FYNNEI.

The J gene is TRBJ2-7, the V gene TRBV4-1; D call uncertain. Germline CDR1 is MGHRA and CDR2 is YSYEKL. The V end lost 1 base, the J end lost 0 bases, and 10 bases lay between the germline ends. The CDR3 length is 15 residues. This chain's CDR3 is CASSQGFRLSYEQYF. The DNA for the CDR3 is TGCGCCAGCAGCCAAGGTTTCAGGCTCTCCTACGAGCAGTACTTC.

The rearrangement uses TRBV5-1 and TRBJ2-7; 9 bases fit TRBD1. CDR1 SGHRS and CDR2 YFSETQ come from the germline V gene. V was pared by 5 bases and J by 6 bases, with 9 bases of the junction left unmatched. The CDR3 has 14 amino acids. CDR3 protein: CASSWGQGSIEQYF. The CDR3 DNA sequence: TGCGCCAGCAGTTGGGGACAGGGTTCCATCGAGCAGTACTTC.

This clone was detected only once. CDR3 loop: CASSPRTVKTYEQYF. CDR3 in DNA: TGTGCCAGCTCACCGAGGACAGTCAAGACCTACGAGCAGTACTTC. The rearrangement uses TRBV18 and TRBJ2-7, with TRBD1 as a possible D gene (6 bases). This CDR3 contains 15 residues. V was trimmed by 3 bases and J by 2 bases, leaving 14 bases between them. CDR1 and CDR2 from the germline V gene are KGHSH and LQKENI.

Concerning this clone: Relative to the germline gene, one junction end is altered; a read error may explain this. The same CDR3 can be traced to other DNA sequences in this sample. The rearrangement joins TRBV9 to TRBJ2-7, with 10 bases fitting TRBD1. CDR1 is SGDLS and CDR2 is YYNGEE in the germline V gene. This CDR3 has 17 amino acids. CDR3 sequence: CASSDRQGAMTTYEQYF. DNA of the CDR3: TGTGCCAGCAGCGATCGACAGGGGGCGATGACAACCTATGAGCAGTACTTC.

V usage is TRBV5-6 and J usage is TRBJ1-2; D perhaps matches TRBD1 (5 bases). V was cut by 2 bases and J by 0 bases, with 11 bases left in between. The germline gives CDR1 SGHDT, CDR2 YYEEEE. This CDR3 spans 15 amino acids. The CDR3 spells CASSFLQAANYGYTF. CDR3 nucleotide sequence: TGTGCCAGCAGCTTCCTACAGGCAGCTAACTATGGCTACACCTTC. Looking up the rest from reference TRBV5-6 and TRBJ1-2 gives the full variable domain: DAGVTQSPTHLIKTRGQQVTLRCSPKSGHDTVSWYQQALGQGPQFIFQYYEEEERQRGNFPDRFSGHQFPNYSSELNVNALLLGDSALYLCASSFLQAANYGYTFGSGTRLTVV.

This clone was seen a few times. This chain connects TRBV19 to TRBJ1-1; D remains unclear. Trimming left V 1 base short and J 4 bases short, with 13 bases between. CDR3 size: 15 residues. Germline V gene lookup returns CDR1 LNHDA and CDR2 SQIVND (reference sequence). The CDR3 spells CASSIASSFGTEAFF. The CDR3 nucleotides are TGTGCCAGTAGTATAGCCTCGTCATTCGGCACTGAAGCTTTCTTT.

This rearrangement joins TRBV10-3 to TRBJ2-7; 10 nucleotides agree with TRBD1. CDR1 is ENHRY, CDR2 SYGVKD, per germline. With 4 bases clipped from V and 1 base from J, the junction kept 4 bases outside the gene matches. The CDR3 has 15 residues. Here the CDR3 reads CAISGWDRGSYEQYF. Here the CDR3 DNA reads TGTGCCATCAGTGGGTGGGACAGGGGTTCCTACGAGCAGTACTTC.

This chain joins TRBV3-1 (or the pseudogene TRBV3-2) and TRBJ1-4; 7 positions agree with TRBD1. The CDR3 runs to 16 residues. The trim removed 3 bases at V and 8 bases at J, leaving 12 bases unmatched. Germline V gene data show CDR1 as LGHDT and CDR2 as YNNKEL (reference sequence). The CDR3 nucleotides read TGTGCCAGCAGCCACGCCACCCGGGCAGGGGGGGAAAAACTGTTTTTT. As protein: CASSHATRAGGEKLFF.

The genes are TRBV18 and TRBJ1-2; tentative D call: TRBD1 (5 bases). V lost 4 bases and J lost 8, with 17 bases in between. The CDR3 covers 14 residues. The germline V gene encodes CDR1 KGHSH and CDR2 LQKENI. Here the CDR3 DNA reads TGTGCCAGCTCACTCCAGGGAAATGTCAGGGGCTACACCTTC. Encoded protein: CASSLQGNVRGYTF.

The rearrangement uses TRBV5-6 and TRBJ2-5; the match to TRBD1 covers 10 bases. Trimming took 0 bases from V and 5 from J; bases not matched to a gene: 16. The CDR3 runs to 19 residues. Germline CDR1 reads SGHDT; CDR2 reads YYEEEE. CDR3 amino acids: CASSLEVGQGFQGVETQYF. The CDR3 nucleotides read TGTGCCAGCAGCTTGGAGGTGGGACAGGGGTTTCAAGGGGTGGAGACCCAGTACTTC.

The chain is built from TRBV7-6 and TRBJ2-3; D is possibly TRBD2 (5 bases). The CDR3 has 15 residues. Deletions cut 0 bases from V and 0 bases from J, with 7 bases between. Germline V lookup: CDR1 SGHVS, CDR2 FNYEAQ. The CDR3: CASSLASVSTDTQYF. The DNA of the CDR3 is TGTGCCAGCAGCTTAGCTAGCGTGAGCACAGATACGCAGTATTTT.